The 29 T cell receptor beta chains below were found in one sample sequenced in a study of cytomegalovirus exposure and HLA in healthy donors (TCRdb year 2017). The receptor library was made with the immunoSEQ multiplex PCR assay. For the multiplex PCR, a mixture combining 60 forward primers for TCR Vbeta segments and 13 reverse primers for TCR Jbeta segments was used. TCRdb carries this immuneACCESS record with in-frame sequences only. Its versions omit some clonotypes, under half of them owing to an unresolved V gene in the studies checked, with the rest unexplained. The sample table contains some 190,000 clones; only one count was recorded for about four fifths of them. The ten top clones hold about 2.6% of the sample. The sequenced sample was PBMCs. All receptors come from a female donor in good health and CMV-seronegative.

This clone was picked up a small number of times. This CDR3 is also generated by other DNA sequences in the sample. V is TRBV5-6 and J is TRBJ2-1; 9 bases fit TRBD2. Germline CDR1 is SGHDT and CDR2 is YYEEEE. The CDR3 extends over 15 amino acids. V shed 0 bases and J 4 bases; nucleotides not matched to a gene: 2. CDR3 coding DNA: TGTGCCAGCAGCTTGGTGCGGGGGGGTTACAATGAGCAGTTCTTC. Protein product: CASSLVRGGYNEQFF.

The rearrangement uses TRBV19 and TRBJ1-5; D might be TRBD1 (6 bases). V dropped 7 bases and J dropped 1 base, with 14 bases sitting between them. Germline CDR1 is LNHDA and CDR2 is SQIVND (reference sequence). This CDR3 contains 15 residues. The CDR3 protein is CASTVGGASNQPQHF. The CDR3, as DNA: TGTGCCAGTACCGTAGGGGGGGCGAGCAATCAGCCCCAGCATTTT. Full variable domain (outside the CDR3, taken from reference TRBV19 and TRBJ1-5): DGGITQSPKYLFRKEGQNVTLSCEQNLNHDAMYWYRQDPGQGLRLIYYSQIVNDFQKGDIAEGYSVSREKKESFPLTVTSAQKNPTAFYLCASTVGGASNQPQHFGDGTRLSIL.

Worth noting for this clone: Germline is not matched at one junction end, which may reflect a read error. This chain joins TRBV7-9 and TRBJ1-2; D possibly corresponds to TRBD1 (5 bases). The germline gives CDR1 SEHNR, CDR2 FQNEAQ (reference sequence). The CDR3 is 12 amino acids. In DNA, the CDR3 is TGTGCCAGCAGCTTATCGGACATCTTTACGGCCTTC. Residues: CASSLSDIFTAF.

The chain employs TRBV7-9 and TRBJ2-1; TRBD1 agrees at 9 bases. CDR1 and CDR2 (germline): SEHNR, FQNEAQ (reference sequence). The CDR3 runs 16 residues. Germline trimming cut 5 bases from V and 5 bases from J; bases unmatched to any gene: 10. The CDR3 loop is CASSLLQGAGDNEQFF. CDR3 DNA sequence: TGTGCCAGCAGCCTATTACAGGGGGCAGGGGACAATGAGCAGTTCTTC.

This chain links TRBV12-5 with TRBJ1-5, with a tentative D call TRBD1 (5 bases). V dropped 0 bases and J dropped 5 bases, with 20 bases sitting between them. CDR3 size: 18 residues. Germline CDR1 and CDR2: LGHNT and FRNRAP. The CDR3 loop reads CASGLVPDGQGLDQPQHF. In DNA, the CDR3 is TGTGCTAGTGGTTTGGTACCCGATGGGCAGGGACTCGATCAGCCCCAGCATTTT.

V is TRBV4-1 and J is TRBJ1-1; perhaps TRBD1 as D (5 bases). V lost 2 bases and J 1 base, leaving 8 bases between the germline ends. The CDR3 extends over 14 amino acids. From germline, CDR1 is MGHRA and CDR2 YSYEKL. CDR3 DNA sequence: TGCGCCAGCAGCCAAATACAGGCGAACACTGAAGCTTTCTTT. It specifies CASSQIQANTEAFF.

The chain is built from TRBV19 and TRBJ2-1, with 9 bases matching TRBD2. The germline CDR1 and CDR2 sequences are LNHDA and SQIVND (reference sequence). With V trimmed by 7 bases and J by 4 bases, 8 bases remained unmatched. The length of the CDR3 is 15 residues. CDR3 sequence (DNA): TGTGCCAGTACTCCTAGCGGGAATAATTACAATGAGCAGTTCTTC. Translating it yields CASTPSGNNYNEQFF.

The rearrangement joins TRBV4-3 to TRBJ2-1; 10 nucleotides match TRBD2. Losses at the gene ends were 0 bases for V and 4 bases for J; bases not matched to a gene: 9. The CDR3 length is 18 residues. CDR1 LGHNA and CDR2 YSLEER come from the germline V gene. The CDR3 DNA is TGCGCCAGCAGCCAAGAACCTAGCGGGAGTCTTGATTACAATGAGCAGTTCTTC. It specifies CASSQEPSGSLDYNEQFF.

The chain is built from TRBV7-6 and TRBJ2-7; perhaps TRBD1 as D (6 bases). Trimming shortened V by 8 bases and J by 2 bases, and 13 bases separated the two germline ends. The germline CDR1 and CDR2 sequences are SGHVS and FNYEAQ. The CDR3 covers 13 residues. Here the CDR3 reads CASGPDRTYEQYF. The CDR3 DNA reads as TGTGCCAGCGGCCCCGACAGGACCTACGAGCAGTACTTC.

The gene calls are TRBV29-1 and TRBJ2-7; TRBD2 matches at 9 bases. J was trimmed by 0 bases and V by 6 bases; bases with no gene match: 9. There are 15 residues in the CDR3. In germline, CDR1 is SQVTM, CDR2 ANQGSEA. The CDR3 sequence is CSVETSGTNSYEQYF. The CDR3, as DNA: TGCAGCGTGGAGACTAGCGGAACTAACTCCTACGAGCAGTACTTC.

The CDR3 spells CASSAGASSGNTIYF. The CDR3 DNA reads as TGTGCCAGCAGTGCTGGGGCAAGCTCTGGAAACACCATATATTTT. V usage is TRBV2 and J usage is TRBJ1-3; a weak D match, TRBD1 (5 bases). Germline assignment: CDR1 SNHLY and CDR2 FYNNEI. V dropped 4 bases and J dropped 0 bases, with 10 bases sitting between them. CDR3 length equals 15 residues.

The V and J genes are TRBV21-1 and TRBJ1-1. TRBV21-1 is a documented pseudogene. The CDR3 is 13 amino acids. The CDR3 loop is CASSVEENTEAFF. CDR3 coding DNA: TGTGCCAGCAGCGTCGAGGAGAACACTGAAGCTTTCTTT.

The V call is TRBV5-6, the J call TRBJ2-7; maybe TRBD1 (6 bases). The CDR3 has 13 amino acids. Between the trimmed V and J ends, which lost 1 base and 3 bases, there was a span of 8 bases. Germline-derived CDR1 and CDR2 are SGHDT and YYEEEE. CDR3 in amino acids: CASSLYRVYEQYF. The CDR3, as DNA: TGTGCCAGCAGCTTGTACAGGGTCTACGAGCAGTACTTC.

The chain combines TRBV5-6 with TRBJ2-7; 11 nucleotides agree with TRBD2. This CDR3 is 16 amino acids long. Germline CDR1 reads SGHDT; CDR2 reads YYEEEE. V lost 5 bases, J lost 6 bases, and 13 bases stayed unmatched. DNA for the CDR3: TGTGCCAGCAGTTTACCGACTAGCGGGAACCCTCGCGAGCAGTACTTC. It translates to CASSLPTSGNPREQYF.

The chain joins TRBV6-5 to TRBJ1-2; 7 nucleotides agree with TRBD1. This CDR3 is built from 15 residues. With V trimmed by 2 bases and J by 4 bases, 7 bases remained unmatched. The germline gives CDR1 MNHEY, CDR2 SVGAGI. The CDR3 region has the DNA TGTGCCAGCAGTTACGCACAGGGGTTTCTCTATGGCTACACCTTC. Residues: CASSYAQGFLYGYTF.

With regard to this clone: The sample has other DNA sequences that encode this CDR3 too. The chain employs TRBV6-5 and TRBJ2-3, with D tentatively TRBD2 (5 bases). V was clipped by 6 bases and J by 6 bases, with 7 bases between them. Germline assignment: CDR1 MNHEY and CDR2 SVGAGI. The CDR3 has 11 residues. In DNA form, the CDR3 reads TGTGCCAGCAGCCGAGGGGATACGCAGTATTTT. Amino acid sequence: CASSRGDTQYF.

The chain has TRBV4-2 and TRBJ1-1; no definite D call. The CDR3 has 16 residues. CDR1 LGHNA and CDR2 YNFKEQ come from the germline V gene. V shed 1 base and J shed 3 bases, with 15 bases lying between them. CDR3 coding DNA: TGTGCCAGCAGCCAAGGGCCAGGACTGGCCGACACTGAAGCTTTCTTT. Amino acid sequence: CASSQGPGLADTEAFF.

The chain is built from TRBV6-6 and TRBJ2-5; perhaps TRBD1 as D (6 bases). The germline gives CDR1 MNHNY, CDR2 SVGAGI (reference sequence). The V and J ends lost 0 bases and 4 bases respectively, with 12 bases between them. The CDR3 totals 15 residues. This chain's CDR3 is CASSYSIGGGETQYF. The DNA of the CDR3 is TGTGCCAGCAGTTACTCGATAGGGGGTGGAGAGACCCAGTACTTC.

This sequence joins TRBV7-9 and TRBJ2-5; 7 nucleotides match TRBD2. The end of the DNA fits TRBJ2-7 better, so the J call may be wrong. Germline assignment: CDR1 SEHNR and CDR2 FQNEAQ (reference sequence). This CDR3 is built from 15 residues. CDR3 region: CASSFGGSPSGEQYF. CDR3 coding DNA: TGTGCCAGCAGCTTCGGGGGGAGTCCCTCCGGCGAGCAGTACTTC.

This chain links TRBV4-2 with TRBJ2-5, with D maybe TRBD2 (5 bases). The end of the DNA fits TRBJ2-7 better, so the J call may be wrong. Per the germline V gene, CDR1 is LGHNA and CDR2 is YNFKEQ. This CDR3 contains 14 residues. CDR3 DNA sequence: TGTGCCAGCAGCCGATCCCCCGGGGTCTACGAGCAGTACTTC. The encoded protein is CASSRSPGVYEQYF.

This sequence joins TRBV28 and TRBJ2-7; 7 bases fit TRBD1. There are 14 residues in the CDR3. Germline V CDR1 and CDR2: MDHEN, SYDVKM. Trimming cost V 6 bases and J 7 bases; bases outside gene matches: 12. CDR3 bases: TGTGCCAGCAGACTAACGGGACAGCTGGGTGAGCAGTACTTC. Its translation: CASRLTGQLGEQYF.

The chain employs TRBV5-6 and TRBJ1-1, with unresolved D. The CDR3 sequence is 12 residues long. V dropped 4 bases and J dropped 2 bases, with 6 bases sitting between them. Germline CDR1 reads SGHDT; CDR2 reads YYEEEE. Here the CDR3 reads CASSPQNTEAFF. CDR3 DNA sequence: TGTGCCAGCAGCCCCCAAAACACTGAAGCTTTCTTT.

The genes are TRBV5-4 and TRBJ1-1; 8 bases are a match to TRBD1. The CDR3 spans 16 residues. J lost 1 base, V lost 0 bases, and 5 bases had no gene match. Looked up from germline, CDR1 is SGHNT and CDR2 is YYREEE (reference sequence). The CDR3 protein is CASSLAAGTGNTEAFF. In DNA form, the CDR3 reads TGTGCCAGCAGCTTGGCCGCCGGGACAGGGAACACTGAAGCTTTCTTT.

This clone was recorded a few times. This rearrangement joins TRBV5-1 to TRBJ1-2; 8 nucleotides match TRBD1. From germline, CDR1 is SGHRS and CDR2 YFSETQ. CDR3 length: 14 amino acids. J was trimmed by 7 bases and V by 0 bases; bases with no gene match: 5. CDR3 loop: CASSLGQGASGYTF. DNA for the CDR3: TGCGCCAGCAGCTTGGGTCAGGGGGCGAGTGGCTACACCTTC.

The rearrangement links TRBV20-1 to TRBJ2-1; D unclear. Per the germline V gene, CDR1 is DFQATT and CDR2 is SNEGSKA (reference sequence). Trimming cost V 3 bases and J 9 bases, with 9 bases left between them. This CDR3 contains 11 residues. As DNA, the CDR3 is TGCAGTGCTAGCCGGAGAGGTGAGCAGTTCTTC. Protein: CSASRRGEQFF.

The J gene is TRBJ2-7, the V gene TRBV19, with D perhaps TRBD2 (5 bases). Germline CDR1 LNHDA, CDR2 SQIVND (reference sequence). This CDR3 is 13 amino acids long. V shed 6 bases and J shed 5 bases, with 14 bases lying between them. CDR3 residues: CASREGSHDEQYF. The CDR3, as DNA: TGTGCCAGTAGAGAGGGTAGCCATGACGAGCAGTACTTC.

This clone was found a few times. The V gene is TRBV9, the J gene TRBJ2-1; TRBD2 matches at 10 bases. CDR3 size: 18 residues. Germline V gene data show CDR1 as SGDLS and CDR2 as YYNGEE. With 3 bases clipped from V and 3 bases from J, the junction kept 12 bases outside the gene matches. As DNA, the CDR3 is TGTGCCAGCAGCGACCCTGGGGGAGCGGGGGGGTACTACAATGAGCAGTTCTTC. Amino acids: CASSDPGGAGGYYNEQFF.

V gene TRBV16 combines with J gene TRBJ1-1, with 9 bases matching TRBD1. Germline assignment: CDR1 KGHSY and CDR2 FQNENV. This CDR3 comprises 16 residues. The junction had 11 bases not matched to a gene; V was cut back by 4 bases and J by 5 bases. DNA for the CDR3: TGTGCCAGCAGCCGTCCCACCGGGACAGGGAATACTGAAGCTTTCTTT. The encoded protein is CASSRPTGTGNTEAFF.

CDR3 nucleotide sequence: TGTGCCAGCAGCCTTCGGGGCGGGGAAGAAGCTTTCTTT. It specifies CASSLRGGEEAFF. This chain uses TRBV7-9 with TRBJ1-1; D might be TRBD1 (5 bases). V lost 5 bases, J lost 8 bases, and 15 bases lay in between. Germline V gives CDR1 SEHNR, CDR2 FQNEAQ (reference sequence). There are 13 residues in the CDR3.